This T cell receptor (beta chain) was sequenced for a study of T-cell memory formation after mild COVID-19. TCRdb independently ran MiXCR on the 5' RACE reads; one entry per CDR3 protein. The table has under 600,000 distinct CDR3 sequences, about a fifth seen once. The germline V and J ends were trimmed by 2 bases and 6 bases, with 14 bases remaining between them. Germline V CDR1 and CDR2: MNHNS, SASEGT. CDR3 length: 16 amino acids. This clonotype was sampled from an adult woman who had mild COVID-19 (a few samples of this study predate the infection). Cell type and time point are not known. This rearrangement joins TRBV6-1 to TRBJ1-6, with TRBD1 as a possible D gene (5 bases). Sequencing used PBMCs or a T cell subset sorted from them (not recorded which). The CDR3 sequence is CASSEILRQGNSPLHF. In DNA, the CDR3 is TGTGCCAGCAGTGAAATTTTACGGCAGGGTAATTCACCCCTCCACTTT.